The 22 T cell receptor beta chains listed next were all sequenced from one sample in a study of OX40 agonist ivuxolimab in advanced cancers. The library was built by means of the immunoSEQ multiplex PCR assay. This is the immuneACCESS table as TCRdb keeps it, with only in-frame sequences that have V and J called. A part of the clones is gone; compared with another copy, unresolved V genes explain less than half, and the rest is unexplained. The sample records around 63,000 clones, roughly nine tenths of which are singletons. The ten largest clonotypes hold 10% to 11% of the sample. Specimen: CD4+ or CD8+ T cells sorted from blood, collected in a trial of the OX40 agonist ivuxolimab. The origin of the receptors is an adult with an advanced solid tumor such as melanoma, head and neck, liver or kidney cancer.

The V gene is TRBV6-6, the J gene TRBJ1-3, with TRBD1 identical over 7 bases. CDR3 length equals 16 residues. Trimming took 5 bases from V and 0 from J; bases not matched to a gene: 7. Germline V gene sequence: CDR1 MNHNY, CDR2 SVGAGI (reference sequence). The CDR3 loop reads CASSLGTAISGNTIYF. The CDR3, as DNA: TGTGCCAGCAGTCTTGGGACAGCTATCTCTGGAAACACCATATATTTT.

The chain couples TRBV19 to TRBJ2-2; D is uncertain. This CDR3 comprises 15 residues. V shed 5 bases and J shed 2 bases, with 12 bases lying between them. The germline V gene encodes CDR1 LNHDA and CDR2 SQIVND (reference sequence). The CDR3 DNA is TGTGCCAGTAGTGGATATTCAGGAAACACCGGGGAGCTGTTTTTT. It encodes CASSGYSGNTGELFF.

J is TRBJ2-7 and V is TRBV28, with D maybe TRBD1 (5 bases). The CDR3 runs to 12 residues. CDR1 is MDHEN, CDR2 SYDVKM, per germline. Trimming took 3 bases from V and 3 from J, leaving 6 bases between them. The CDR3 here is CASSFGHYEQYF. The CDR3 DNA follows: TGTGCCAGCAGTTTCGGACACTACGAGCAGTACTTC.

This clone was recorded only once. V gene TRBV5-1 combines with J gene TRBJ2-3; no definite D call. V was trimmed by 4 bases and J by 1 base, leaving 10 bases between them. Germline CDR1 reads SGHRS; CDR2 reads YFSETQ. CDR3 size: 14 residues. The CDR3 reads CASSGQYRTDTQYF. The CDR3 nucleotides are TGCGCCAGCAGCGGGCAATACCGCACAGATACGCAGTATTTT.

The V and J genes are TRBV20-1 and TRBJ2-3, with no clear D. Germline CDR1 is DFQATT and CDR2 is SNEGSKA (reference sequence). There are 11 residues in the CDR3. The ends were cut back, 6 bases at V and 0 bases at J, with 4 bases in the middle. The CDR3 coding sequence is TGCAGTGCCCTGAGCACAGATACGCAGTATTTT. Amino acids: CSALSTDTQYF.

The CDR3, as DNA: TGTGCCAGCAGCGCCGACAGCTTCCCCACCGGGGAGCTGTTTTTT. Amino acids: CASSADSFPTGELFF. This chain connects TRBV25-1 to TRBJ2-2; D is perhaps TRBD1 (5 bases). V lost 6 bases and J 4 bases, leaving 15 bases between the germline ends. CDR3 length: 15 residues. Germline V gene lookup returns CDR1 MGHDK and CDR2 SYGVNS.

This clone was seen more than once but under ten times. This chain uses TRBV5-6 with TRBJ2-5, with D unclear. Trimming stripped 0 bases from V and 3 bases from J, with 9 bases between. This CDR3 comprises 14 residues. The germline V gene encodes CDR1 SGHDT and CDR2 YYEEEE. The CDR3 nucleotides are TGTGCCAGCAGCTTGGTAGCAGCTAAAGAGACCCAGTACTTC. As protein: CASSLVAAKETQYF.

The chain is built from TRBV6-6 and TRBJ1-1, with D unresolved. Germline V CDR1 and CDR2: MNHNY, SVGAGI (reference sequence). The V gene lost 7 bases and the J gene lost 1 base, with 13 bases spanning the gap. The CDR3 spans 14 residues. In DNA, the CDR3 is TGTGCCAGCATCAGGCGTAGAGGGAACACTGAAGCTTTCTTT. This sequence encodes CASIRRRGNTEAFF.

The sample holds a few counts of this clone. This chain connects TRBV2 to TRBJ2-3; 8 nucleotides line up with TRBD2. With V trimmed by 7 bases and J by 6 bases, 6 bases remained unmatched. Germline lookup yields CDR1 SNHLY and CDR2 FYNNEI. The CDR3 sequence is 13 residues long. In DNA form, the CDR3 reads TGTGCCAGCATTCGGGGGGGCCGGGATACGCAGTATTTT. Translating it yields CASIRGGRDTQYF.

This clone was observed a few times. The J gene is TRBJ2-7, the V gene TRBV28; TRBD1 or TRBD2 may be the D gene (5 bases each). The V end was cut by 2 bases, the J end by 2 bases, with 10 bases between. The CDR3 is 14 amino acids. CDR1 and CDR2 from the germline V gene are MDHEN and SYDVKM. Here the CDR3 reads CASSLQGAAYEQYF. For the CDR3, the DNA is TGTGCCAGCAGTTTACAGGGAGCTGCCTACGAGCAGTACTTC.

The gene calls are TRBV28 and TRBJ2-3; no clear D gene. The CDR3 spans 12 residues. In germline, CDR1 is MDHEN, CDR2 SYDVKM. Between the trimmed V and J ends, which lost 8 bases and 5 bases, there was a span of 11 bases. The CDR3 sequence: CASAIFGDTQYF. CDR3 in DNA: TGTGCCAGCGCAATTTTCGGAGATACGCAGTATTTT.

The chain links TRBV5-1 to TRBJ2-1; no reliable D call. The germline CDR1 and CDR2 sequences are SGHRS and YFSETQ. The V gene lost 2 bases and the J gene lost 8 bases, with 14 bases spanning the gap. The CDR3 loop spans 14 amino acids. For the CDR3, the DNA is TGCGCCAGCAGCTTTGGACCCCATTTGGATGAGCAGTTCTTC. It yields the protein CASSFGPHLDEQFF.

The V gene is TRBV10-1, the J gene TRBJ2-1; D perhaps matches TRBD1 (5 bases). From germline, CDR1 is WNHNN and CDR2 SYGVQD (reference sequence). V lost 3 bases and J 11 bases, leaving 32 bases between the germline ends. This CDR3 is built from 19 residues. The CDR3 sequence is CASSDQLMGPPVGTMKQFF. The CDR3, as DNA: TGCGCCAGCAGTGACCAGCTTATGGGGCCCCCTGTGGGTACAATGAAGCAGTTCTTC.

This sequence joins TRBV11-2 and TRBJ2-1; TRBD1 matches 8 bases. Trimming cost V 1 base and J 8 bases; bases outside gene matches: 7. Germline V gives CDR1 SGHAT, CDR2 FQNNGV. The CDR3 covers 15 residues. This chain's CDR3 is CASSLGAGGEDEQFF. CDR3 sequence (DNA): TGTGCCAGCAGCTTAGGGGCAGGGGGCGAGGATGAGCAGTTCTTC.

CDR3 in amino acids: CASSLIRTGRSPAFF. CDR3 nucleotide sequence: TGTGCCAGCAGCTTAATACGAACAGGGAGGTCTCCAGCTTTCTTT. This chain links TRBV11-2 with TRBJ1-1, with TRBD1 as a possible D gene (6 bases). The CDR3 runs to 15 residues. Germline V gene data show CDR1 as SGHAT and CDR2 as FQNNGV. V was clipped by 2 bases and J by 10 bases, with 20 bases between them.

About this clone: The junction differs from germline at one of its ends, possibly a read error. The gene calls are TRBV7-7 and TRBJ2-2, with TRBD2 as a possible D gene (6 bases). Germline V gene lookup returns CDR1 SSHAT and CDR2 FNYEAQ (reference sequence). This CDR3 is 21 amino acids long. The CDR3 DNA reads as TGTGCTAGCAGCTTAGCGGACGGTAGGAGCACTCAAAGGGTGAACACCGGGGAGCTGTTTTTT. Translating it yields CASSLADGRSTQRVNTGELFF.

This chain connects TRBV19 to TRBJ1-1, with 11 bases lining up with TRBD1. This CDR3 comprises 14 residues. V lost 11 bases to trimming and J lost 11 bases; unmatched junction nucleotides: 16. Germline CDR1 LNHDA, CDR2 SQIVND (reference sequence). The DNA for the CDR3 is TGTGCCTCGGGACAGGGGGTTTACGGTTTCAGGGCTTTCTTT. Its protein product is CASGQGVYGFRAFF.

The chain joins TRBV4-2 to TRBJ2-6; D tentatively fits TRBD1 or TRBD2 (5 bases each). The length of the CDR3 is 19 residues. The V and J ends lost 1 base and 0 bases respectively, with 16 bases between them. The germline CDR1 and CDR2 sequences are LGHNA and YNFKEQ. In DNA form, the CDR3 reads TGTGCCAGCAGCCAAGCAACTAGGGGATTGGACTCTGGGGCCAACGTCCTGACTTTC. Its protein product is CASSQATRGLDSGANVLTF.

The chain carries TRBV5-1 and TRBJ2-3; 7 bases map to TRBD1. From germline, CDR1 is SGHRS and CDR2 YFSETQ. The V gene end was trimmed by 1 base and the J gene end by 4 bases; junction bases not matched to a gene: 12. The CDR3 is made up of 17 amino acids. This CDR3 reads CASSLSPTGANADTQYF. As DNA, the CDR3 is TGCGCCAGCAGCTTGTCCCCAACAGGGGCCAACGCAGATACGCAGTATTTT.

The rearrangement uses TRBV4-1 and TRBJ2-1; TRBD2 agrees at 9 bases. Trimming removed 4 bases from V and 14 bases from J; junction bases left unmatched: 9. Germline V lookup: CDR1 MGHRA, CDR2 YSYEKL. This CDR3 spans 13 amino acids. The CDR3 loop is CASSRLGAGGEFF. The CDR3 DNA is TGCGCCAGCAGCCGTCTAGGGGCGGGGGGGGAGTTCTTC.

This clone was seen once. The rearrangement uses TRBV29-1 and TRBJ2-5; D may be TRBD2 (6 bases). From germline, CDR1 is SQVTM and CDR2 ANQGSEA. Trimming removed 5 bases from V and 1 base from J, with 14 bases in between. CDR3 length: 14 residues. DNA for the CDR3: TGCAGCGTTATTAGCGGTGGCTCCCAAGAGACCCAGTACTTC. Residues: CSVISGGSQETQYF.

This chain uses TRBV18 with TRBJ1-1; 7 bases are a match to TRBD1. Germline V lookup: CDR1 KGHSH, CDR2 LQKENI. The CDR3 spans 13 residues. The J segment lost 2 bases and the V segment lost 4 bases, leaving 1 base of the junction unmatched. The CDR3 reads CASSRDRNTEAFF. As DNA, the CDR3 is TGTGCCAGCTCACGGGACAGAAACACTGAAGCTTTCTTT.